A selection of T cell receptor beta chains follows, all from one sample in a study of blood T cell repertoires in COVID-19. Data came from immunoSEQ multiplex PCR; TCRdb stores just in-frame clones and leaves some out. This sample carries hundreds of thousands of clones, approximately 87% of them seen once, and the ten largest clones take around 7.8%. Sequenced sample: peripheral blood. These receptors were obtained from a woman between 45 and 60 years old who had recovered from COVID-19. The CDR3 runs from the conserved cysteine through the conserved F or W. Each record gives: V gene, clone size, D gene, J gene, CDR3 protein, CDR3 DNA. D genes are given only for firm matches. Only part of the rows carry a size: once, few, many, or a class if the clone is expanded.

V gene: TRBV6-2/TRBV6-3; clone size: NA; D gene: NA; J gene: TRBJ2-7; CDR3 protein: CASSFSGASYEQYF; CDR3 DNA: TGTGCCAGCAGTTTCTCTGGGGCCTCCTACGAGCAGTACTTC
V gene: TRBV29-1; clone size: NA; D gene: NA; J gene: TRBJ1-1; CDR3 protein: CSAQLDSTEAFF; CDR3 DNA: TGCAGCGCTCAACTTGACAGCACTGAAGCTTTCTTT
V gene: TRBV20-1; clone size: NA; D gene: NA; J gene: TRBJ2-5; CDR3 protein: CSASRGGIEETQYF; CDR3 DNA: TGCAGTGCTAGTAGGGGGGGGATAGAGGAGACCCAGTACTTC
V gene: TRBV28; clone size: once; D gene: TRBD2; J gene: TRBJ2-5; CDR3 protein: CASLTSAQETQYF; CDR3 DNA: TGTGCCAGCCTTACTAGCGCCCAAGAGACCCAGTACTTC
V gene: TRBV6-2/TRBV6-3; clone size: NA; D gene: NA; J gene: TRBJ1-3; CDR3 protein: CASSYEGVRRNTIYF; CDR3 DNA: TGTGCCAGCAGTTACGAGGGAGTCCGCCGAAACACCATATATTTT
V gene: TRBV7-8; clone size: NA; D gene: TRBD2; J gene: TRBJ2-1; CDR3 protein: CASSFRLAGGSHEQFF; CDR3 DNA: TGTGCCAGCAGCTTCAGACTAGCGGGAGGGTCCCATGAGCAGTTCTTC
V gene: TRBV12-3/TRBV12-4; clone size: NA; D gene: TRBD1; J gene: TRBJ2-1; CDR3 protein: CASSRAGTGEFF; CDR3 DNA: TGTGCCAGCAGTCGAGCCGGGACAGGGGAGTTCTTC
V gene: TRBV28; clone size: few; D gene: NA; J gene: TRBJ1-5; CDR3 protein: CASSFFPGPQHF; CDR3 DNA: TGTGCCAGCAGTTTTTTCCCCGGGCCCCAGCATTTT
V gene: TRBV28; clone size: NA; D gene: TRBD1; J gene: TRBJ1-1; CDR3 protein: CASRLDRGYTEAFF; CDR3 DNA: TGTGCCAGCAGACTCGACAGGGGCTACACTGAAGCTTTCTTT
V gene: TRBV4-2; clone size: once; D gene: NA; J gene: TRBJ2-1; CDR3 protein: CASSQVPARSYNEQFF; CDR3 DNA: TGTGCCAGCAGCCAAGTCCCAGCGAGGTCCTACAATGAGCAGTTCTTC
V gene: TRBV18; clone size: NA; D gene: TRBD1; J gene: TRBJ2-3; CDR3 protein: CASSPYGTGATDTQYF; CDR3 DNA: TGTGCCAGCTCACCATATGGGACAGGGGCCACAGATACGCAGTATTTT
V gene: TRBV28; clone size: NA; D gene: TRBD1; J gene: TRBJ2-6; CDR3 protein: CASSTNRGRGANVLTF; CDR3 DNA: TGTGCCAGCAGTACGAACAGGGGGCGTGGGGCCAACGTCCTGACTTTC
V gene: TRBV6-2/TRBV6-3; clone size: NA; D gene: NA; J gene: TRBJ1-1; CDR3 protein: CASSGLRFGEAFF; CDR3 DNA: TGTGCCAGCAGCGGGCTTAGATTTGGTGAAGCTTTCTTT
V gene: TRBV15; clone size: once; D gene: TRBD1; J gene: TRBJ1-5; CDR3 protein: CATSRPGTGGSNQPQHF; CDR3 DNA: TGTGCCACCAGCAGACCCGGGACAGGGGGAAGCAATCAGCCCCAGCATTTT
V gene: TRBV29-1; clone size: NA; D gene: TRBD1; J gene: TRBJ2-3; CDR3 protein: CSSDRGTDTQYF; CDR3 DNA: TGCAGCTCGGACAGGGGCACAGATACGCAGTATTTT
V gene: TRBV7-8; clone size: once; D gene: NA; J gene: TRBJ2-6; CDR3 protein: CASSSNSQGSGANVLTF; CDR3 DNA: TGTGCCAGCAGCTCGAACAGCCAGGGCTCTGGGGCCAACGTCCTGACTTTC
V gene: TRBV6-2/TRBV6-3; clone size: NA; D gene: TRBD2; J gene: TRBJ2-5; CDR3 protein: CASSYPSGRKETQYF; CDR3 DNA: TGTGCCAGCAGTTACCCTAGCGGGAGAAAAGAGACCCAGTACTTC
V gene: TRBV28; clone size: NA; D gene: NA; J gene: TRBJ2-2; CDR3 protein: CASSRYRVAGELFF; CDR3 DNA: TGTGCCAGCAGTCGGTACAGGGTGGCCGGGGAGCTGTTTTTT
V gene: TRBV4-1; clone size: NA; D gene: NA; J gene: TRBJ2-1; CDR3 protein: CASSQESLSGVTNEQFF; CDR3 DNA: TGCGCCAGCAGCCAAGAGTCGCTCTCGGGAGTGACGAATGAGCAGTTCTTC
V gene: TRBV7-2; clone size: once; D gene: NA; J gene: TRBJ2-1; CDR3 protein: CASAETTHNEQFF; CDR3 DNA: TGTGCCAGCGCCGAGACTACCCACAATGAGCAGTTCTTC
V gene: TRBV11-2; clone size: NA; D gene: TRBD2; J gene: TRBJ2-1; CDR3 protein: CASSLEAGDYNEQFF; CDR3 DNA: TGTGCCAGCAGCTTAGAGGCGGGGGACTACAATGAGCAGTTCTTC
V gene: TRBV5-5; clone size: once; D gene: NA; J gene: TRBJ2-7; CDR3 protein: CASSLALYSYEQYF; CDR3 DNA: TGTGCCAGCAGCTTGGCCCTCTACAGTTACGAGCAGTACTTC
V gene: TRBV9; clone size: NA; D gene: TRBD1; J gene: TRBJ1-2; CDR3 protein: CASSSSTGDYGYTF; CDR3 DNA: TGTGCCAGCAGCTCATCGACAGGGGACTATGGCTACACCTTC
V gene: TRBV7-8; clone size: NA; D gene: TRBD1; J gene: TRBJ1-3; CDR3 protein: CASSYLNRGPSGNTIYF; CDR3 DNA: TGTGCCAGCAGTTACCTCAACAGGGGGCCCTCTGGAAACACCATATATTTT
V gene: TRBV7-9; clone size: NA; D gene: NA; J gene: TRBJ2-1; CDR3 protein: CASSLYRGSSSYNEQFF; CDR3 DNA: TGTGCCAGCAGCTTATATCGGGGGTCGAGCTCCTACAATGAGCAGTTCTTC
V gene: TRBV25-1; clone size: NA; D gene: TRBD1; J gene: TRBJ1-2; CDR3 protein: CASSEYWSGGDGYTF; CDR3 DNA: TGTGCCAGCAGTGAATATTGGTCAGGGGGCGATGGCTACACCTTC
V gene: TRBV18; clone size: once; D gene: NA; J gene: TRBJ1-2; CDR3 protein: CASSLMEGNGYTF; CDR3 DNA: TGTGCCAGCTCACTCATGGAGGGAAATGGCTACACCTTC
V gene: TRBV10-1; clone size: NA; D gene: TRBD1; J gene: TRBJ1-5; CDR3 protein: CASTAYRTGGNQPQHF; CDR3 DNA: TGCGCCAGCACAGCTTACAGGACAGGGGGTAATCAGCCCCAGCATTTT
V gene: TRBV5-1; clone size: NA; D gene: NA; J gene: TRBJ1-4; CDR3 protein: CASSLAGTSTNEKLFF; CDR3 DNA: TGCGCCAGCAGCTTGGCAGGGACTTCAACTAATGAAAAACTGTTTTTT
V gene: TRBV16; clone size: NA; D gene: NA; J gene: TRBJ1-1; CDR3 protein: CASSQNRATGEAFF; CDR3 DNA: TGTGCCAGCAGCCAAAATAGGGCGACGGGAGAAGCTTTCTTT
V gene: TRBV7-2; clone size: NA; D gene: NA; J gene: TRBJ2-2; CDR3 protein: CASSLGLAGELFF; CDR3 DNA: TGTGCCAGCAGCTTAGGACTAGCCGGGGAGCTGTTTTTT
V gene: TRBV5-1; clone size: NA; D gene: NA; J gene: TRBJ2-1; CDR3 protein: CASSVDFSTGQFF; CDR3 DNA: TGCGCCAGCAGCGTGGACTTCTCTACCGGGCAGTTCTTC
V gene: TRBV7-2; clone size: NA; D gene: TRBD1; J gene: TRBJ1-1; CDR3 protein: CASSLQGVLTEAFF; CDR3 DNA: TGTGCCAGCAGCCTACAGGGGGTGCTCACTGAAGCTTTCTTT
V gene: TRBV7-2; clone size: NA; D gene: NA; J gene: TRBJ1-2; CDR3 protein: CASRPGLNYGYTF; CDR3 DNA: TGTGCCAGCAGACCGGGACTAAACTATGGCTACACCTTC
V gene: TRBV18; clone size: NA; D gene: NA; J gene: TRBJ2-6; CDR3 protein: CASPRMTGANVLTF; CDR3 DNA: TGTGCCAGCCCGAGGATGACTGGGGCCAACGTCCTGACTTTC
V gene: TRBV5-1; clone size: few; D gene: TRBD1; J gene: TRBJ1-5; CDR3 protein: CASSRPGQGEIDNQPQHF; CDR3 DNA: TGCGCCAGCAGCAGACCGGGACAGGGGGAAATCGACAATCAGCCCCAGCATTTT
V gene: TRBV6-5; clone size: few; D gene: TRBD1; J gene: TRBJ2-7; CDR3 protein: CASSLDRDHEQYF; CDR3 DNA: TGTGCCAGCAGTTTGGACAGGGACCACGAGCAGTACTTC
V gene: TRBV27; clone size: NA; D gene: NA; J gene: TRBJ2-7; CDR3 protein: CASSFSRGLTYEQYF; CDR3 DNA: TGTGCCAGCAGTTTCTCCCGGGGTCTTACCTACGAGCAGTACTTC
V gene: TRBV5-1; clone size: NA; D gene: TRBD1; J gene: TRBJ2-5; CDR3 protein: CASSRDRGLGETQYF; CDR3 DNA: TGCGCCAGCAGCCGGGACAGGGGGCTTGGGGAGACCCAGTACTTC
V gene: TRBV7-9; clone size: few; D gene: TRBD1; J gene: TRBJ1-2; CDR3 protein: CASSPDRFYGYTF; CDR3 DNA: TGTGCCAGCAGCCCGGACAGGTTTTATGGCTACACCTTC
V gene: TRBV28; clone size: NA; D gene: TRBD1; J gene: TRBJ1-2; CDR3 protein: CASREGTGGGYTF; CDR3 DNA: TGTGCCAGCAGGGAGGGGACAGGAGGCGGCTACACCTTC
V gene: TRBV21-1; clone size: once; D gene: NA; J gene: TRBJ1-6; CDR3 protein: CATTQTGGNSPLHF; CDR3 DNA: TGTGCCACCACCCAGACCGGAGGGAATTCACCCCTCCACTTT
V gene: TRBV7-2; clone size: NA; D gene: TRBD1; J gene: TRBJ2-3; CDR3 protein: CASSSDRVRSTDTQYF; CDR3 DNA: TGTGCCAGCAGCTCTGACAGGGTCAGGTCGACAGATACGCAGTATTTT
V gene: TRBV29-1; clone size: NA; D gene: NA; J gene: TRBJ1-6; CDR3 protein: CSASGGNNSPLHF; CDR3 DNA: TGCAGCGCAAGTGGAGGAAATAATTCACCCCTCCACTTT
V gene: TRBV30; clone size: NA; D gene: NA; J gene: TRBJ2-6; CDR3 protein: CAWDRSDGANVLTF; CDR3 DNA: TGTGCCTGGGACCGGAGCGATGGGGCCAACGTCCTGACTTTC
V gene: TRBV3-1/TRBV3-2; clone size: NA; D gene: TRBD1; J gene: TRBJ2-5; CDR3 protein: CASSQGTGKETQYF; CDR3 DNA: TGTGCCAGCAGCCAAGGGACAGGGAAAGAGACCCAGTACTTC
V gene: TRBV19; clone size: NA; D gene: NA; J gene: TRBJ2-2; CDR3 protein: CASQGPGGELFF; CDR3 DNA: TGTGCCAGCCAGGGGCCCGGCGGGGAGCTGTTTTTT
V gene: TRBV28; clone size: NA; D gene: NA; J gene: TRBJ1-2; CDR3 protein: CASTSEGNYGYTF; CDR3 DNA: TGTGCCAGCACCTCTGAGGGCAACTATGGCTACACCTTC
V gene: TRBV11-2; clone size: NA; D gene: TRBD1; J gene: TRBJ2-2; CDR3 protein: CASSIQQGALTGELFF; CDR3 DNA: TGTGCCAGCAGCATACAACAGGGGGCGCTGACCGGGGAGCTGTTTTTT
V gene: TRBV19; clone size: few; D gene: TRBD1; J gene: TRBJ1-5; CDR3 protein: CATRDRGGQPQHF; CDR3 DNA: TGTGCCACTAGAGACAGGGGTGGTCAGCCCCAGCATTTT
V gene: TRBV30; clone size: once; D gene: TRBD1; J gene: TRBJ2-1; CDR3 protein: CAQRDSQVRQFF; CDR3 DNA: TGTGCCCAACGGGACAGTCAAGTGAGGCAGTTCTTC
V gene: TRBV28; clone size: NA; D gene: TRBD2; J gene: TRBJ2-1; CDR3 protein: CASSFGERAGGPFYNEQFF; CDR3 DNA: TGTGCCAGCAGTTTCGGGGAGAGGGCGGGGGGGCCCTTCTACAATGAGCAGTTCTTC
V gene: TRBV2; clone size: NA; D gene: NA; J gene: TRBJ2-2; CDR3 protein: CASSLIRDTGELFF; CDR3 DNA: TGTGCCAGCAGTTTGATCCGGGACACCGGGGAGCTGTTTTTT